What follows is one TCR beta chain and its context. Its target is unknown. RNA, once extracted, was reverse transcribed into cDNA for use as the sequencing template. Libraries were prepared by immunoSEQ multiplex PCR; TCRdb keeps only in-frame clonotypes and omits some of them. The table has around 210,000 clones, about three fifths seen once. The data were obtained in a study of CD8+ T cells in alopecia areata. About the research overall: A 6-month off-drug phase came after tofacitinib, which had lasted 6 to 18 months. Broader study findings: More clonal than normal scalp was lesional scalp, particularly alopecia totalis/universalis.

Treatment reported: oral pan-JAK inhibitor, 5-10 mg twice daily. The study team obtained lesional scalp punch biopsies and peripheral blood from alopecia areata patients. Sorting from PBMCs produced CD4+ and CD8+ T cells. The sequences come from CD4+ T cells sorted from blood, collected at week 4, from a patient treated with tofacitinib. This TCR was sampled from a human donor with alopecia areata.

The CDR3 coding sequence is TGTGCCAGCAGTTACTCGAGGGTTGGAGGACCTGTAAAACTGTTTTTT. Encoded protein: CASSYSRVGGPVKLFF. The gene calls are TRBV6-5 and TRBJ1-4; D not resolved. Germline assignment: CDR1 MNHEY and CDR2 SVGAGI. This CDR3 is 16 amino acids long. V gave up 0 bases and J gave up 10 bases, with 18 bases separating them.